These 29 T cell receptor beta chains were all obtained from the same sample, sequenced in a study of cytotoxic CD8 clonotypes in ibrutinib-treated CLL. Profiled with immunoSEQ multiplex PCR; TCRdb holds only in-frame clones, not every one. The sample includes roughly 190,000 clones, approximately 68% of them seen just once. Here the sequenced sample was PBMCs, taken after 24 months of ibrutinib treatment. Receptors originate from a human donor with chronic lymphocytic leukemia.

The CDR3 nucleotides are TGTGCCAGCAGCTTCCATTCCGAGACGCAGTATTTT. It codes for CASSFHSETQYF. V and J are TRBV5-8 and TRBJ2-3; no clear D gene. The ends were cut back, 2 bases at V and 9 bases at J, with 10 bases in the middle. Germline assignment: CDR1 SGHTS and CDR2 YDEGEE. This CDR3 is built from 12 residues. The full variable domain, rest sourced from reference TRBV5-8 and TRBJ2-3, is EAGVTQSPTHLIKTRGQQATLRCSPISGHTSVYWYQQALGLGLQFLLWYDEGEERNRGNFPPRFSGRQFPNYSSELNVNALELEDSALYLCASSFHSETQYFGPGTRLTVL.

This chain links TRBV7-3 with TRBJ2-7; D is possibly TRBD2 (6 bases). This CDR3 spans 17 amino acids. V lost 4 bases to trimming and J lost 2 bases, with 21 bases between them. Germline assignment: CDR1 SGHTA and CDR2 FQGTGA. CDR3 protein: CASSSPSSGEITYEQYF. For the CDR3, the DNA is TGTGCCAGCAGCTCACCCTCTTCGGGAGAGATAACCTACGAGCAGTACTTC.

This clone was counted between two and nine times. This chain connects TRBV5-4 to TRBJ2-7; D unresolved. CDR1 and CDR2 from the germline V gene are SGHNT and YYREEE (reference sequence). The CDR3 totals 15 residues. V was pared by 4 bases and J by 0 bases, with 14 bases between. The CDR3 protein is CASSGSPEYSYEQYF. The CDR3 nucleotides are TGTGCCAGCAGCGGAAGTCCCGAGTACTCCTACGAGCAGTACTTC.

The chain uses TRBV5-6 and TRBJ2-3; D is uncertain. V was pared by 0 bases and J by 4 bases, with 6 bases between. The length of the CDR3 is 13 residues. The germline gives CDR1 SGHDT, CDR2 YYEEEE. DNA for the CDR3: TGTGCCAGCAGCTTGGGTTTGGCAGATACGCAGTATTTT. Protein product: CASSLGLADTQYF. Full variable domain (rest looked up from reference TRBV5-6 and TRBJ2-3): DAGVTQSPTHLIKTRGQQVTLRCSPKSGHDTVSWYQQALGQGPQFIFQYYEEEERQRGNFPDRFSGHQFPNYSSELNVNALLLGDSALYLCASSLGLADTQYFGPGTRLTVL.

This chain joins TRBV29-1 and TRBJ1-3; 10 bases match TRBD1. There are 15 residues in the CDR3. Unmatched junction bases numbered 10, after V lost 8 bases and J lost 3 bases. Germline V gene lookup returns CDR1 SQVTM and CDR2 ANQGSEA. CDR3 protein: CSISGDRGFGNTIYF. In nucleotides, the CDR3 is TGCAGCATATCCGGGGACAGGGGATTTGGAAACACCATATATTTT.

This chain uses TRBV5-4 with TRBJ1-2; 9 bases are shared with TRBD1. The J segment lost 6 bases and the V segment lost 5 bases, leaving 2 bases of the junction unmatched. Germline V gives CDR1 SGHNT, CDR2 YYREEE (reference sequence). This CDR3 region has 12 residues. The CDR3 sequence is CASSDRGNGYTF. CDR3 nucleotides: TGTGCCAGCAGTGACAGGGGGAATGGCTACACCTTC.

The rearrangement uses TRBV19 and TRBJ1-2; 9 nucleotides agree with TRBD1. The V and J ends lost 8 bases and 5 bases, in that order; junction bases with no gene match: 3. Germline V lookup: CDR1 LNHDA, CDR2 SQIVND (reference sequence). This CDR3 has 12 amino acids. DNA for the CDR3: TGTGCCAGTGGGACAGGGATTTATGGCTACACCTTC. Translated, it gives CASGTGIYGYTF.

This clone has just one count. This chain links TRBV4-3 with TRBJ2-7; D is unresolved. Germline V gene sequence: CDR1 LGHNA, CDR2 YSLEER. This CDR3 has 17 residues. Trimming took 0 bases from V and 2 from J, leaving 17 bases between them. CDR3 sequence reads: CASSQDFLGPGTYEQYF. CDR3 DNA sequence: TGCGCCAGCAGCCAAGATTTTCTAGGACCGGGCACCTACGAGCAGTACTTC.

The genes are TRBV19 and TRBJ1-2; D call uncertain. There are 13 residues in the CDR3. CDR1 and CDR2 from the germline V gene are LNHDA and SQIVND (reference sequence). Trimming shortened V by 3 bases and J by 5 bases, and 10 bases separated the two germline ends. The CDR3 loop is CASSIREMYGYTF. CDR3 DNA: TGTGCCAGTAGTATTCGAGAGATGTATGGCTACACCTTC.

This clone was seen once. This chain uses TRBV25-1 with TRBJ2-7, with 7 positions matching TRBD2. Looked up from germline, CDR1 is MGHDK and CDR2 is SYGVNS. V was pared by 2 bases and J by 3 bases, with 7 bases of the junction left unmatched. The length of the CDR3 is 15 residues. The CDR3 bases are TGTGCCAGCAGTGAAGATCTAGCGGATCGCTACGAGCAGTACTTC. Translating it yields CASSEDLADRYEQYF.

This clone was observed a few times. V and J are TRBV6-6 and TRBJ1-3; D gene uncertain. Germline V gene lookup returns CDR1 MNHNY and CDR2 SVGAGI (reference sequence). The CDR3 runs 15 residues. V lost 4 bases and J lost 0, with 10 bases in between. DNA for the CDR3: TGTGCCAGCAGTTTCGGGGAGCACTCTGGAAACACCATATATTTT. This sequence encodes CASSFGEHSGNTIYF.

This sequence joins TRBV7-9 and TRBJ2-7, with 11 bases identical to TRBD2. CDR1 SEHNR and CDR2 FQNEAQ come from the germline V gene (reference sequence). The ends lost 7 bases at V and 2 bases at J; junction bases unmatched: 1. The CDR3 runs 13 residues. CDR3 sequence (DNA): TGTGCCAGCATGACTAGCGGGACCTACGAGCAGTACTTC. Residues: CASMTSGTYEQYF.

The chain links TRBV15 to TRBJ2-1; D remains ambiguous. The length of the CDR3 is 15 residues. Germline CDR1 LNHNV, CDR2 YYDKDF (reference sequence). V lost 5 bases and J 9 bases, leaving 20 bases between the germline ends. In DNA, the CDR3 is TGTGCCACCAGCGCCCTAGAATGGGTTTTCGGTGAGCAGTTCTTC. Protein product: CATSALEWVFGEQFF.

The chain has TRBV7-2 and TRBJ1-2; a possible D gene is TRBD1 (5 bases). The CDR3 runs 13 residues. The germline CDR1 and CDR2 sequences are SGHTA and FQGNSA. The V and J ends lost 4 bases and 2 bases respectively, with 8 bases between them. Written as DNA, the CDR3 is TGTGCCAGCAGCTCGACAGTAAACTATGGCTACACCTTC. Protein: CASSSTVNYGYTF.

The V gene is TRBV18, the J gene TRBJ1-2, with 7 bases lining up with TRBD1. V was clipped by 3 bases and J by 5 bases; unmatched bases: 9. Germline lookup yields CDR1 KGHSH and CDR2 LQKENI. This CDR3 comprises 15 residues. As DNA, the CDR3 is TGTGCCAGCTCACCTTCCGGGACAGAGAGTTATGGCTACACCTTC. Amino acids: CASSPSGTESYGYTF.

The chain joins TRBV9 to TRBJ1-2; D gene ambiguous. The germline V gene has CDR1 SGDLS and CDR2 YYNGEE. V gave up 3 bases and J gave up 2 bases, with 11 bases separating them. This CDR3 region has 14 residues. The CDR3: CASSARTVNYGYTF. The CDR3 bases are TGTGCCAGCAGCGCCAGGACGGTGAACTATGGCTACACCTTC.

This clone showed up just a few times. The chain recombines TRBV6-5 with TRBJ1-4; D not certain. The CDR3 consists of 14 residues. Trimming removed 6 bases at V and 8 bases at J, with 16 bases between. Germline-derived CDR1 and CDR2 are MNHEY and SVGAGI. The CDR3 here is CASSQTTLGEKLFF. The CDR3 DNA sequence: TGTGCCAGCAGCCAGACAACTCTAGGGGAAAAACTGTTTTTT.

This clone showed up just a few times. The rearrangement uses TRBV5-1 and TRBJ2-1, with a tentative D call TRBD2 (5 bases). V shed 0 bases and J shed 9 bases, with 10 bases lying between them. The germline V gene encodes CDR1 SGHRS and CDR2 YFSETQ. The CDR3 is made up of 13 amino acids. The CDR3 sequence is CASSLDRGTEQFF. The CDR3 nucleotides are TGCGCCAGCAGCTTGGATCGGGGTACTGAGCAGTTCTTC.

The chain uses TRBV6-1 and TRBJ1-4, with 10 bases lining up with TRBD1. The CDR3 spans 13 residues. V gave up 10 bases and J gave up 11 bases; unmatched junction bases: 10. The germline V gene encodes CDR1 MNHNS and CDR2 SASEGT. The DNA for the CDR3 is TGTGCCATCCGGGACAGGGGAGTTGGGAAACTGTTTTTT. It codes for CAIRDRGVGKLFF.

The rearrangement uses TRBV5-1 and TRBJ2-2; weak D call: TRBD2 (7 bases). This CDR3 has 16 amino acids. V was cut by 0 bases and J by 2 bases, with 11 bases left in between. CDR1 is SGHRS and CDR2 is YFSETQ in the germline V gene. The CDR3 DNA follows: TGCGCCAGCAGCTTGGCACAGGGACTAAACACCGGGGAGCTGTTTTTT. Translating gives CASSLAQGLNTGELFF.

The gene calls are TRBV2 and TRBJ2-7; D is perhaps TRBD1 (5 bases). This CDR3 comprises 12 residues. Germline CDR1 reads SNHLY; CDR2 reads FYNNEI. The germline V and J ends were trimmed by 6 bases and 3 bases, with 9 bases remaining between them. The CDR3 is CASSRQIYEQYF. The DNA for the CDR3 is TGTGCCAGCAGCCGACAGATCTACGAGCAGTACTTC.

V and J are TRBV5-4 and TRBJ2-7, with 12 bases identical to TRBD2. The trim removed 1 base at V and 4 bases at J, leaving 9 bases unmatched. The V gene's germline CDR1 is SGHNT and CDR2 YYREEE (reference sequence). The CDR3 has 17 amino acids. The CDR3 DNA reads TGTGCCAGCAGCTTGATTGCTAGCGGGAGGGCTAGGTACGAGCAGTACTTC. This encodes CASSLIASGRARYEQYF.

The gene calls are TRBV19 and TRBJ1-5; a weak D match, TRBD1 (5 bases). V was clipped by 6 bases and J by 0 bases, with 12 bases between them. This CDR3 comprises 15 residues. Per germline, CDR1 LNHDA and CDR2 SQIVND (reference sequence). Written as DNA, the CDR3 is TGTGCCAGTAGCCGGACACTTTATAGCAATCAGCCCCAGCATTTT. Protein product: CASSRTLYSNQPQHF.

The chain recombines TRBV29-1 with TRBJ1-2; D not resolved. CDR1 is SQVTM, CDR2 ANQGSEA, per germline. Trimming left V 3 bases short and J 7 bases short, with 15 bases between. The CDR3 is 13 amino acids. The CDR3 loop reads CSVDRAQASGYTF. CDR3 bases: TGCAGCGTTGATAGGGCCCAGGCTTCTGGCTACACCTTC.

This chain uses TRBV5-4 with TRBJ2-3; 8 positions agree with TRBD1. In germline, CDR1 is SGHNT, CDR2 YYREEE (reference sequence). This CDR3 comprises 19 residues. V lost 4 bases and J lost 5; bases outside the gene matches: 21. The CDR3, as DNA: TGTGCCAGCAGCGACCCGAGGACAGGGACGACCCTTTTGGAAGATACGCAGTATTTT. This sequence encodes CASSDPRTGTTLLEDTQYF.

V usage is TRBV2 and J usage is TRBJ1-2, with D hard to call. Trimming cost V 6 bases and J 3 bases, with 14 bases left between them. The CDR3 has 14 amino acids. CDR1 is SNHLY, CDR2 FYNNEI, per germline. The CDR3 is CASRVYLIDYGYTF. The CDR3 coding sequence is TGTGCCAGCAGGGTTTATCTGATCGACTATGGCTACACCTTC.

This clone was seen a single time. The chain combines TRBV5-6 with TRBJ2-1, with D maybe TRBD1 (6 bases). Trimming took off 4 bases at V and 6 bases at J, with 8 bases between the two ends. The CDR3 contains 12 residues. In germline, CDR1 is SGHDT, CDR2 YYEEEE. CDR3 sequence reads: CASSGRGNEQFF. CDR3 nucleotide sequence: TGTGCCAGCAGCGGCAGGGGCAATGAGCAGTTCTTC.

This clone occurred once. The CDR3: CASSKGLAYEQYF. CDR3 nucleotides: TGTGCCAGCAGCAAGGGACTAGCCTACGAGCAGTACTTC. V gene TRBV7-4 combines with J gene TRBJ2-7, with 8 bases matching TRBD2. From germline, CDR1 is SGHVT and CDR2 SQSDAQ. Trimming removed 5 bases from V and 2 bases from J; junction bases left unmatched: 2. This CDR3 spans 13 amino acids.

This sequence joins TRBV10-3 and TRBJ2-2; TRBD1 aligns across 7 bases. Germline trimming cut 9 bases from V and 0 bases from J; bases unmatched to any gene: 7. The length of the CDR3 is 15 residues. Per the germline V gene, CDR1 is ENHRY and CDR2 is SYGVKD. CDR3 coding DNA: TGTGCCATGGAGTTGGGACAGACGAACACCGGGGAGCTGTTTTTT. Its translation is CAMELGQTNTGELFF.